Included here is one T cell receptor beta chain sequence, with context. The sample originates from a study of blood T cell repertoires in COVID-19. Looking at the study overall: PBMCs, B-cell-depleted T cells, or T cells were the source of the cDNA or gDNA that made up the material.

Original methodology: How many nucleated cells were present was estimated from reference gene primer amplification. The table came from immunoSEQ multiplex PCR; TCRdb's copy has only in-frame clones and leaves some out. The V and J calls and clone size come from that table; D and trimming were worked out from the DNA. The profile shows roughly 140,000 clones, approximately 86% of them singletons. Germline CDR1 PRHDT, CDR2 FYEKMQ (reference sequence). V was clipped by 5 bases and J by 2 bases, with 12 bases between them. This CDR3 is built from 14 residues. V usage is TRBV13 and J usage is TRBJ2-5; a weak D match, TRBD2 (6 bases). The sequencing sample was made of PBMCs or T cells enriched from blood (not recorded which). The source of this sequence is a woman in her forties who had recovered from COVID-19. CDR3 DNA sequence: TGTGCCAGCAGCCCTTGGGGGGAGCAAGAGACCCAGTACTTC. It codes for CASSPWGEQETQYF. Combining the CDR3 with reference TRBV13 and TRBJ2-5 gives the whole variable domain AAGVIQSPRHLIKEKRETATLKCYPIPRHDTVYWYQQGPGQDPQFLISFYEKMQSDKGSIPDRFSAQQFSDYHSELNMSSLELGDSALYFCASSPWGEQETQYFGPGTRLLVL.